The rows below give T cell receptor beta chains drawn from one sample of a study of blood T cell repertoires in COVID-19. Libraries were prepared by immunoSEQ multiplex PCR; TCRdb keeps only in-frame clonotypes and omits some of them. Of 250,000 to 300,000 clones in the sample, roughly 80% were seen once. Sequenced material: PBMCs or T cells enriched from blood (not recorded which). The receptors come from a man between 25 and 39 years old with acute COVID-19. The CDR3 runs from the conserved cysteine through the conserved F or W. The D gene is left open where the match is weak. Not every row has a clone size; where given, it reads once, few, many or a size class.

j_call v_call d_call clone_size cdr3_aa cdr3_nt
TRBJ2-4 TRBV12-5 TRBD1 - CASGLAQGEVNIQYF TGTGCTAGTGGTTTGGCACAGGGGGAGGTGAACATTCAGTACTTC
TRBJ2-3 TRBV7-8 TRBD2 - CASRALAGPQHTQYF TGTGCCAGCAGGGCACTAGCGGGCCCACAACATACGCAGTATTTT
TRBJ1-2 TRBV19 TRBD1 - CASSISGTVVVDPGYTF TGTGCCAGTAGTATCTCCGGGACAGTCGTCGTGGACCCCGGCTACACCTTC
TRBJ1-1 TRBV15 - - CATSRRAGARYTEAFF TGTGCCACCAGCAGAAGGGCAGGGGCGCGTTACACTGAAGCTTTCTTT
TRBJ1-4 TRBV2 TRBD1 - CASSFSGTANEKLFF TGTGCCAGCAGCTTCTCCGGGACAGCTAATGAAAAACTGTTTTTT
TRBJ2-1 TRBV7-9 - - CASAEGWEQFF TGTGCCAGCGCCGAGGGCTGGGAGCAGTTCTTC
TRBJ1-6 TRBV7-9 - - CASSLGGPINSPLHF TGTGCCAGCAGCTTAGGGGGGCCGATTAATTCACCCCTCCACTTT
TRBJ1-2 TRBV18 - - CASSPGRTLPTYGYTF TGTGCCAGCTCACCGGGCCGCACCCTTCCAACCTATGGCTACACCTTC
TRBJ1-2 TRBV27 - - CASSFLIAGNYGYTF TGTGCCAGCAGTTTTTTAATTGCCGGGAACTATGGCTACACCTTC
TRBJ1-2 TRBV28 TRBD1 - CASSPYTGGYGYTF TGTGCCAGCAGCCCCTATACAGGGGGCTATGGCTACACCTTC
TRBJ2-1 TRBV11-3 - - CASSLDRLVGGHNEQFF TGTGCCAGCAGCTTAGATCGGTTAGTGGGAGGCCACAATGAGCAGTTCTTC
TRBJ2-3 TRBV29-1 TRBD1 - CSVARTGGTTDTQYF TGCAGCGTTGCTAGGACAGGGGGTACAACAGATACGCAGTATTTT
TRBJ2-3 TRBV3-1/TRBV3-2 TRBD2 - CASSRSGGTDTQYF TGTGCCAGCAGCCGCAGCGGGGGGACAGATACGCAGTATTTT
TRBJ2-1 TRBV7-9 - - CASTLRGNEQFF TGTGCCAGCACCCTACGAGGGAATGAGCAGTTCTTC
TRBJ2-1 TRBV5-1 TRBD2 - CASSWGLGSGSYNEQFF TGTGCCAGCAGCTGGGGCCTGGGTAGCGGGTCCTACAATGAGCAGTTCTTC
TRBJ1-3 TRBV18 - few CAPLGGGNTIYF TGTGCCCCGCTGGGGGGTGGAAACACCATATATTTT
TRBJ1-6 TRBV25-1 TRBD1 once CASSTRDRADSPLHF TGTGCCAGCAGTACCCGGGACAGGGCTGATTCACCCCTCCACTTT
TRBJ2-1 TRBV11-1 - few CASSLSGTEQFF TGTGCCAGCAGCCTCTCCGGTACTGAGCAGTTCTTC
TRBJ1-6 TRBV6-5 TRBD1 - CASSYSKNRGNSPLHF TGTGCCAGCAGTTACTCGAAGAACAGGGGTAATTCACCCCTCCACTTT
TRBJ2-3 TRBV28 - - CASSFRDTQYF TGTGCCAGCAGTTTCCGAGATACGCAGTATTTT
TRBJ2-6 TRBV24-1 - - CATSGINRGSGANVLTF TGTGCCACCAGTGGCATCAACCGAGGGAGTGGGGCCAACGTCCTGACTTTC
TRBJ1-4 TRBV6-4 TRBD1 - CASKSGTGGTNEKLFF TGTGCCAGCAAATCCGGGACAGGGGGAACTAATGAAAAACTGTTTTTT
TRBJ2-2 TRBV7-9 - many CASRPGLNTGELFF TGTGCCAGCAGACCAGGACTCAACACCGGGGAGCTGTTTTTT
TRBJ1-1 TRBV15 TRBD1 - CATSRSFTGVRMNTEAFF TGTGCCACCAGCAGGTCTTTCACAGGGGTCCGCATGAACACTGAAGCTTTCTTT
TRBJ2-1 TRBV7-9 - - CASSPRGIHEQFF TGTGCCAGCAGCCCCCGCGGGATCCATGAGCAGTTCTTC
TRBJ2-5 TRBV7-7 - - CASSLGWPGQETQYF TGTGCTAGCAGCTTAGGTTGGCCAGGTCAAGAGACCCAGTACTTC
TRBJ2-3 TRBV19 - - CASRRGSTDTQYF TGTGCCAGTCGACGGGGGAGCACAGATACGCAGTATTTT
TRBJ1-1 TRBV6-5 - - CASSYSNEAFF TGTGCCAGCAGTTACAGCAATGAAGCTTTCTTT
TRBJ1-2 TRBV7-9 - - CASSLVHLYGYTF TGTGCCAGCAGCTTAGTACACCTCTATGGCTACACCTTC